This T cell receptor beta chain was documented in a study of blood T cells in healthy people across ages. Study-wide points: A roughly linear fall in TCR beta diversity per million T cells was seen with increasing age.

This clonotype occurred a few times. Its specificity is not known. V gave up 2 bases and J gave up 9 bases, with 14 bases separating them. The CDR3 is made up of 15 amino acids. The V gene's germline CDR1 is MGHRA and CDR2 YSYEKL. Using a J-beta primer mix together with a sample-barcoded 5' primer, a second PCR was run for about 6 to 12 cycles. MiXCR, run by TCRdb on the 5' RACE reads, gives a single entry per CDR3 protein. The sample lists around 1,000,000 distinct CDR3 sequences, 35% to 45% occurring once. The V and J genes are TRBV4-1 and TRBJ1-6, with a possible D match to TRBD1 (5 bases). This clonotype originated in a man aged 18-30 years in good health. Sequenced input: blood. The CDR3 region is CASSQRDGATSPLHF. For the CDR3, the DNA is TGCGCCAGCAGCCAAAGGGACGGAGCTACTTCACCCCTCCACTTT.